This T cell receptor beta chain originates from a study of PD-1 blockade in mismatch repair-deficient tumors. Whole-study context: All were previously treated, progressing patients with around 12 mismatch repair-deficient cancer types.

Mismatch repair deficiency was confirmed in all patients, by PCR or immunohistochemistry. TCR sequencing covered a few patients who responded to pembrolizumab. The CDR3 spans 16 residues. V dropped 4 bases and J dropped 0 bases, with 17 bases sitting between them. Germline-derived CDR1 and CDR2 are SGHRS and YFSETQ. Only in-frame clones appear in the TCRdb table, and some are missing; sequencing was by immunoSEQ multiplex PCR. The sample gives tens of thousands of clones, roughly 80% of which show up once; approximately 3.2% is in the top ten. This clone was counted a single time. Its matching antigen is unknown. General observations from the study: After pembrolizumab, tumor-resident clones rose rapidly, then generally contracted before radiologic responses.

The receptor comes from an adult with mismatch repair-deficient cancer. The sample in question was peripheral blood, obtained 4 weeks after starting pembrolizumab. This chain uses TRBV5-1 with TRBJ2-7; the D gene is possibly TRBD1 (5 bases). In DNA form, the CDR3 reads TGCGCCAGCAGCCCACGGCCAGGGATGAGCTCCTACGAGCAGTACTTC. Protein sequence: CASSPRPGMSSYEQYF.